This T cell receptor (beta chain) was recovered during a study of T-cell memory formation after mild COVID-19. Study-wide findings and caveats: CD4+ bias marked clones expanding day 15 to 37, unlike balanced contracting clones. CD4+ clones that contracted lay mainly in CM and EM; CD8+ ones lay in EMRA. Some responding clones appeared in pre-infection memory, suggesting cross-reactive memory joined.

Regarding this clonotype: The antigen is undetermined.

TCRdb re-called the 5' RACE reads with MiXCR, one entry per CDR3 protein. In the table there are 400,000 or so distinct CDR3 sequences, about 19% of which are singletons. Sequenced material: PBMCs or a T cell subset sorted from them (not recorded which). The receptor was derived from an adult woman who had mild COVID-19 (a few samples of this study predate the infection). Cell type and time point are not known.

This CDR3 is CAWSVNEGEQYF. DNA of the CDR3: TGTGCCTGGAGTGTTAATGAAGGGGAGCAGTACTTC. The V call is TRBV30, the J call TRBJ2-7; no firm D call. The CDR3 extends over 12 amino acids. Germline CDR1 reads GTSNPN; CDR2 reads SVGIG (reference sequence). Trimming took 0 bases from V and 7 from J, leaving 10 bases between them. Drawing the rest from reference TRBV30 and TRBJ2-7, the complete variable domain is SQTIHQWPATLVQPVGSPLSLECTVEGTSNPNLYWYRQAAGRGLQLLFYSVGIGQISSEVPQNLSASRPQDRQFILSSKKLLLSDSGFYLCAWSVNEGEQYFGPGTRLTVT.